The clone carrying this T cell receptor (beta chain) was detected once. The V gene lost 4 bases and the J gene lost 0 bases, with 10 bases spanning the gap. The CDR3 is 15 amino acids. Germline values: CDR1 MNHNS, CDR2 SASEGT. This sample was included in a study of sequential checkpoint blockade in melanoma. Generated by immunoSEQ multiplex PCR, the TCRdb table keeps only in-frame clones and is missing some. The sample includes 20,000 or so clones, around 75% seen only once; the top ten take 20%. The treatment was: randomized to nivolumab then ipilimumab (arm A) or the reverse (arm B). The chain employs TRBV6-1 and TRBJ1-5; D remains unclear. This clonotype was sampled from a human donor with melanoma. The source material was CD8+ T cells sorted from blood (inferred from file names), sampled from a patient given nivolumab and ipilimumab in sequence. CDR3 amino acids: CASSVTADSNQPQHF. CDR3 bases: TGTGCCAGCAGTGTTACAGCAGATAGCAATCAGCCCCAGCATTTT.